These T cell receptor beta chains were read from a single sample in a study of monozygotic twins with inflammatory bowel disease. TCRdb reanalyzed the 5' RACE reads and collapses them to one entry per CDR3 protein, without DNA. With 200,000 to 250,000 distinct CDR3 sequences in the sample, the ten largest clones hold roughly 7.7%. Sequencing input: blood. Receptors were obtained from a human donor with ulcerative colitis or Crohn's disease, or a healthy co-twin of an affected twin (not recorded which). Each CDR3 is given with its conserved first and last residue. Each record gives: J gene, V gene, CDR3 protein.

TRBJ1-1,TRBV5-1,CASSLATGNTEAFF
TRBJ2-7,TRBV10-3,CAISEGAIYEQYF
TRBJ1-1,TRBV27,CASSFIPPSEDREKAFF
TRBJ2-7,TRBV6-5,CASSYRDRVGPYEQYF
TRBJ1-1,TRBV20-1,CSARGAGTNTEAFF
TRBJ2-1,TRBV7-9,CASSLLQGAHYNEQFF
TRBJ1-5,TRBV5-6,CASSLNGGQPQHF
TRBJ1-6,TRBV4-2,CASSQEGTYNSPLHF
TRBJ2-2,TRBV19,CACPWDTDPLNTGELFF
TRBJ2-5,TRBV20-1,CSARATSGEQTQYF
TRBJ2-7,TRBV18,CASSPQSYEQYF
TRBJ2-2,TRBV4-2,CASSPGDSTGELFF
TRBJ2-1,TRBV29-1,CSVKEGTRPNEQFF
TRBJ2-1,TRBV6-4,CASSERSGGANEQFF
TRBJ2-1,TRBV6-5,CASSLVVEVGEQFF
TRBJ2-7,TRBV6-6,CASSSRGQGSEQYF
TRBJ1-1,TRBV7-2,CASSLMLVGFTEAFF
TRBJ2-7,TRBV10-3,CAISEPSGSMYEQYF
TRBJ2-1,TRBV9,CASSVTGLSYNEQFF
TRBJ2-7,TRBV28,CASRETRDEQYF
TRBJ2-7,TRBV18,CASSPATGSYEQYF
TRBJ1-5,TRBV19,CASSMTTGAANQPQHF
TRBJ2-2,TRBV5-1,CASRSTGGAELFF
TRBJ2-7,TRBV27,CASSPRTGDSYEQYF
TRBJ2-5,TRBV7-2,CASSLGGSRTQETQYF
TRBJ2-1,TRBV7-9,CASSLIGDYNEQFF
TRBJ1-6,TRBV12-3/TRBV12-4,CASSLRVSGNRRGSPLHF
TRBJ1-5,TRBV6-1,CASSEVGVTGQPQHF
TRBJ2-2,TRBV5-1,CASSLSGSGTGELFF
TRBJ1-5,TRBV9,CASSVGTGTGEGQPQHF
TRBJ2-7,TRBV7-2,CASRVAGVEEQYF
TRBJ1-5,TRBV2,CASSAQGASQPQHF
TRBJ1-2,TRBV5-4,CASSPTSDRANYGYTF
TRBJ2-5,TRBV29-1,CSVRAGDQETQYF
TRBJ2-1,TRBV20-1,CSARDDVILLYNEQFF
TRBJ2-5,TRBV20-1,CSARGGETQYF
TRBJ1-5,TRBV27,CASSPSLVYSNQPQHF
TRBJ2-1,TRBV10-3,CAINLDFNEQFF
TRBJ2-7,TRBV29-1,CSVERLVSSGQMTYEQYF
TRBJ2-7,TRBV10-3,CAISRGLADSTYEQYF
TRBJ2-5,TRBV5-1,CASSLEGIQETQYF
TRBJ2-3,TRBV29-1,CSVGSGGTDTQYF
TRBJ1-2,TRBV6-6,CASSYEAGYTF
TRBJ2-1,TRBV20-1,CSASTKEGANYNEQFF
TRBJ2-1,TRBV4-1,CASSLSAGGPPSNEQFF
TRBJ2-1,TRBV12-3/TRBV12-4,CASSSRLAGGRFYNEQFF
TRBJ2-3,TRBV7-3,CASSLTADTQYF
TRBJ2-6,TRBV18,CASSPVPATLSGANVLTF
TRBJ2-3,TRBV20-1,CSATNPRGGTDTQYF
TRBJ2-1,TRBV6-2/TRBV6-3,CASSYTGLQGEANEQFF
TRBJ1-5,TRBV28,CASSLRGRISQPQHF
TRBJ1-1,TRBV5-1,CASSLEFEGDPPAFF
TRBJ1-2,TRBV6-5,CASGGEWGYGYTF
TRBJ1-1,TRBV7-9,CASSSDSSRMNTEAFF
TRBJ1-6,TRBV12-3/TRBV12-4,CASSLQGGSPLHF
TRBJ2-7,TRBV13,CASSYRGNEQYF
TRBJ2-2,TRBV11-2,CASSLIGGLAGVGTGELFF
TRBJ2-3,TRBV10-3,CAISTRGAMGDTQYF
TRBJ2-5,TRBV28,CASSWDSKETQYF
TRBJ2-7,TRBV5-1,CASSLEGSSYVQYF